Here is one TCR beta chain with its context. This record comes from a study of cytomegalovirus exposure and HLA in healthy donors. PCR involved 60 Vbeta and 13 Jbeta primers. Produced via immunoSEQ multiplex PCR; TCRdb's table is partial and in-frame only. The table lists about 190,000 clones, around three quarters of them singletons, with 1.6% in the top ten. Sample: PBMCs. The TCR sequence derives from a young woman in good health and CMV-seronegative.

CDR3 in DNA: TGTGCCAGCAGTTCCTCCCCGACAGGGTACACTGAAGCTTTCTTT. It translates to CASSSSPTGYTEAFF. The chain employs TRBV27 and TRBJ1-1; 7 bases are a match to TRBD1. The CDR3 runs to 15 residues. Germline trimming cut 4 bases from V and 3 bases from J; bases unmatched to any gene: 8. CDR1 MNHEY and CDR2 SMNVEV come from the germline V gene (reference sequence).